These 13 T cell receptor beta chains were all obtained from the same sample, sequenced in a study of cytomegalovirus exposure and HLA in healthy donors. PCR used 60 Vbeta primers and 13 Jbeta primers. Sequencing was performed with immunoSEQ multiplex PCR; in TCRdb, only in-frame clones are kept and a portion is missing. The sample yields over 150,000 clones, about 75% seen once. Sequenced material: PBMCs. The receptors were sampled from a woman aged 50 to 60 in good health and CMV-seropositive.

This clone has a handful of counts. This chain connects TRBV5-1 to TRBJ2-7; D is uncertain. The CDR3 sequence is 15 residues long. Per the germline V gene, CDR1 is SGHRS and CDR2 is YFSETQ. Trimming stripped 4 bases from V and 5 bases from J, with 19 bases between. The CDR3 protein is CASSPERLRKDEQYF. For the CDR3, the DNA is TGCGCCAGCAGCCCGGAAAGATTGAGGAAGGACGAGCAGTACTTC.

This chain links TRBV5-1 with TRBJ2-3, with 9 bases fitting TRBD2. The V segment lost 4 bases and the J segment 7 bases; nucleotides outside the gene matches: 16. CDR1 and CDR2 (germline): SGHRS, YFSETQ. CDR3 length: 17 residues. The CDR3 loop is CASSGGAGGSLEYTQYF. The CDR3 coding sequence is TGCGCCAGCAGCGGAGGAGCGGGGGGATCTCTCGAATATACGCAGTATTTT.

The chain carries TRBV5-1 and TRBJ1-2; possible D gene TRBD1, 5 bases. CDR3 size: 14 residues. Germline V gene data show CDR1 as SGHRS and CDR2 as YFSETQ. The germline V and J ends were trimmed by 0 bases and 5 bases, with 11 bases remaining between them. The CDR3 bases are TGCGCCAGCAGCTTGGGTACGGGGACTTATGGCTACACCTTC. Translated, it gives CASSLGTGTYGYTF.

The CDR3 sequence: CASTFSGANTGELFF. Written as DNA, the CDR3 is TGCGCCAGCACCTTTAGCGGGGCGAACACCGGGGAGCTGTTTTTT. The chain couples TRBV10-2 to TRBJ2-2; 8 positions agree with TRBD2. Germline V lookup: CDR1 WSHSY, CDR2 SAAADI. After removal of 7 bases from V and 0 bases from J, the junction contained 4 bases not matched to a gene. The length of the CDR3 is 15 residues.

The gene calls are TRBV6-1 and TRBJ1-4; D perhaps matches TRBD1 (5 bases). The CDR3 consists of 15 residues. The germline CDR1 and CDR2 sequences are MNHNS and SASEGT. Trimming shortened V by 5 bases and J by 7 bases, and 17 bases separated the two germline ends. This CDR3 is CASSSNKAGGEKLFF. DNA of the CDR3: TGTGCCAGCAGTTCTAACAAAGCCGGGGGTGAAAAACTGTTTTTT.

The CDR3 loop is CASSSTGDAALHF. The CDR3 DNA follows: TGTGCCAGCAGCAGCACGGGAGATGCGGCCCTCCACTTT. The chain combines TRBV9 with TRBJ1-6; D gene uncertain. The CDR3 totals 13 residues. CDR1 and CDR2 from the germline V gene are SGDLS and YYNGEE. The V end lost 4 bases, the J end lost 14 bases, and 16 bases lay between the germline ends.

The chain uses TRBV6-5 and TRBJ1-2; TRBD1 matches at 8 bases. The J segment lost 6 bases and the V segment lost 0 bases, leaving 6 bases of the junction unmatched. Germline V CDR1 and CDR2: MNHEY, SVGAGI. The CDR3 is made up of 15 amino acids. The CDR3 region is CASSYSWSGGNGYTF. DNA of the CDR3: TGTGCCAGCAGTTACTCGTGGTCAGGGGGCAATGGCTACACCTTC.

In DNA form, the CDR3 reads TGTGCTAGTGGTCTCGGACAGGGCTCCTACAATGAGCAGTTCTTC. This sequence encodes CASGLGQGSYNEQFF. The chain joins TRBV12-5 to TRBJ2-1; 8 nucleotides match TRBD1. Germline values: CDR1 LGHNT, CDR2 FRNRAP. CDR3 length: 15 amino acids. V trimming: 5 bases; J trimming: 0 bases; junction bases outside the gene matches: 3.

V and J are TRBV15 and TRBJ2-1; tentatively, D is TRBD2 (6 bases). Germline V gives CDR1 LNHNV, CDR2 YYDKDF (reference sequence). Trimming removed 4 bases at V and 7 bases at J, with 23 bases between. This CDR3 is built from 17 residues. This chain's CDR3 is CATSIKRGAFGRNEQFF. CDR3 nucleotide sequence: TGTGCCACCAGCATAAAACGCGGGGCTTTCGGTCGAAATGAGCAGTTCTTC.

This clone was picked up a small number of times. CDR3 bases: TGTTCCGGGGACTCTGGGGCCAACGTCCTGACTTTC. Translated, it gives CSGDSGANVLTF. The gene calls are TRBV7-9 and TRBJ2-6; TRBD2 might be the D (5 bases). Germline CDR1 is SEHNR and CDR2 is FQNEAQ (reference sequence). The CDR3 is made up of 12 amino acids.

CDR3 nucleotide sequence: TGTGCAAGTCGCTCAAAGAGCGCCTGCGAGCAGTACTTC. It yields the protein CASRSKSACEQYF. The chain is built from TRBV12-2 and TRBJ2-7; the D segment call TRBD2 is taken from the table without a DNA check. TRBV12-2 is annotated as a pseudogene. This CDR3 has 13 residues.

The chain has TRBV18 and TRBJ1-1; D not resolved. The germline V gene has CDR1 KGHSH and CDR2 LQKENI. Trimming cost V 6 bases and J 8 bases, with 10 bases left between them. The CDR3 extends over 11 amino acids. The CDR3 nucleotides are TGTGCCAGCTCCAACCAGCGGGAAGCTTTCTTT. Its protein is CASSNQREAFF.

The V call is TRBV4-2, the J call TRBJ2-6; TRBD1 aligns across 10 bases. Trimming took 1 base from V and 4 from J; bases not matched to a gene: 7. The CDR3 runs 18 residues. CDR1 is LGHNA, CDR2 YNFKEQ, per germline. CDR3 sequence (DNA): TGTGCCAGCAGCCAAGGGTCGACAGGGGGCGACGGGGCCAACGTCCTGACTTTC. It is translated as CASSQGSTGGDGANVLTF.